This section outlines one T cell receptor (beta chain) sequence together with its context. Its antigen is not identified. Germline assignment: CDR1 SNHLY and CDR2 FYNNEI. The ends were cut back, 7 bases at V and 0 bases at J, with 13 bases in the middle. CDR3 length equals 14 residues. The sample originates from a study of CD8+CD57+ T cells in acquired aplastic anemia. As for the study in general: Mean DNA quantity obtained from sorted CD4+ and CD8+ cells was 3 to 4 ug. Whole-study results and caveats: Patients and controls turned out to have more than 25 CD8+ CDR3 sequences in common. Significance was not reached for CD8+ Simpson's diversity between patients and controls.

TCR beta VDJ and CDR3 profiles were obtained from a genomic DNA template. TCRdb reprocessed the reads with MiXCR, giving one entry per CDR3 protein. The repertoire holds 400,000 to 500,000 distinct CDR3 sequences, with under 80% as singletons. The rearrangement joins TRBV2 to TRBJ2-7; D possibly corresponds to TRBD2 (6 bases). This receptor was identified in a human donor in good health, serving as a control. The sequencing input was sorted CD4+, CD8+, or CD8+CD57+ T cells (not recorded which) from PBMCs. CDR3 residues: CASKLGGDSYEQYF. CDR3 nucleotides: TGTGCCAGCAAGTTAGGAGGGGACTCCTACGAGCAGTACTTC. Full variable domain (remainder filled in from reference TRBV2 and TRBJ2-7): EPEVTQTPSHQVTQMGQEVILRCVPISNHLYFYWYRQILGQKVEFLVSFYNNEISEKSEIFDDQFSVERPDGSNFTLKIRSTKLEDSAMYFCASKLGGDSYEQYFGPGTRLTVT.